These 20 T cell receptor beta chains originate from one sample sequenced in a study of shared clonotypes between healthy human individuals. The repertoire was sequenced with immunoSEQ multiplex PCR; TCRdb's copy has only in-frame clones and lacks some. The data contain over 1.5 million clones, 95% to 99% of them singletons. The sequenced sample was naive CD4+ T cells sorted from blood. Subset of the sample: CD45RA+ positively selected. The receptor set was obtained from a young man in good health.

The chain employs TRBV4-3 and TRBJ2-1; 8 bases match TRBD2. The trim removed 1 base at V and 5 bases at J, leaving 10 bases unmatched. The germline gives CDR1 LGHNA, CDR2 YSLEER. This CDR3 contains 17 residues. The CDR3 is CASSQAWGGSGNNEQFF. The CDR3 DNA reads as TGCGCCAGCAGCCAAGCGTGGGGTGGTAGCGGGAACAATGAGCAGTTCTTC.

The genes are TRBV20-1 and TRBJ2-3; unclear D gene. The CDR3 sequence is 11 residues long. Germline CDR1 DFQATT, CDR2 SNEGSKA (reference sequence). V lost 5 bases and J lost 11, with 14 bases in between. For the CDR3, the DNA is TGCAGTGCTCCCTCCCCGGTCGGGCAGTATTTT. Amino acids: CSAPSPVGQYF.

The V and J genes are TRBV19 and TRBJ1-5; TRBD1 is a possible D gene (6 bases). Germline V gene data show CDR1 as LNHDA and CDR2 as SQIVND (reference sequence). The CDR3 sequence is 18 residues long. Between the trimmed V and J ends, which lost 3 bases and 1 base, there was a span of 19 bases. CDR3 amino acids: CASSIPRGGILSNQPQHF. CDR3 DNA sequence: TGTGCCAGTAGTATCCCACGGGGGGGCATACTAAGCAATCAGCCCCAGCATTTT.

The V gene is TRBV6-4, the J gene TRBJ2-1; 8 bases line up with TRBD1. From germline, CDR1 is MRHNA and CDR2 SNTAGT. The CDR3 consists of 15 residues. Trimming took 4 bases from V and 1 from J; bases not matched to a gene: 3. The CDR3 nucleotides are TGTGCCAGCAGTGCAAACAGGGGGTCCTACAATGAGCAGTTCTTC. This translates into CASSANRGSYNEQFF.

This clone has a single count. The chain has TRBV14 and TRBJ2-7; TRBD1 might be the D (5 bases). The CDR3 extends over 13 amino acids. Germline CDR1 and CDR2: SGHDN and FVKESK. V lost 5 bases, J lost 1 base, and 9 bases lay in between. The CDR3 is CASSSPGSYEQYF. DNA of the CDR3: TGTGCCAGCAGCTCCCCAGGGTCCTACGAGCAGTACTTC.

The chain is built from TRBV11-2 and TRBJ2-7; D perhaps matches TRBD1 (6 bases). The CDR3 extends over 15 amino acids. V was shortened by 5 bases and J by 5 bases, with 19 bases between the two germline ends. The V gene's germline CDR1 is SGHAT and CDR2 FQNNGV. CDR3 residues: CASSLRLMTGDEQYF. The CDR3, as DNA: TGTGCCAGCAGCCTCAGATTAATGACAGGAGACGAGCAGTACTTC.

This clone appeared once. CDR3 nucleotides: TGTGCCAGCAGCCCCAACATGCCCGGCGGGCTATACACAGATACGCAGTATTTT. Amino acids: CASSPNMPGGLYTDTQYF. The chain uses TRBV9 and TRBJ2-3, with D maybe TRBD2 (5 bases). CDR1 is SGDLS, CDR2 YYNGEE, per germline. Trimming stripped 4 bases from V and 2 bases from J, with 23 bases between. The length of the CDR3 is 18 residues. The full variable domain, with the rest looked up from reference TRBV9 and TRBJ2-3, is DSGVTQTPKHLITATGQRVTLRCSPRSGDLSVYWYQQSLDQGLQFLIQYYNGEERAKGNILERFSAQQFPDLHSELNLSSLELGDSALYFCASSPNMPGGLYTDTQYFGPGTRLTVL.

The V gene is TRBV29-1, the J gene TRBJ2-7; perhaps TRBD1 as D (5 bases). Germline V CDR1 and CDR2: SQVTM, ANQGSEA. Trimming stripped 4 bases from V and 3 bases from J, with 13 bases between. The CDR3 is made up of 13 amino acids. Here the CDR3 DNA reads TGCAGCGTTGCCCACGCAGGGTACTACGAGCAGTACTTC. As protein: CSVAHAGYYEQYF.

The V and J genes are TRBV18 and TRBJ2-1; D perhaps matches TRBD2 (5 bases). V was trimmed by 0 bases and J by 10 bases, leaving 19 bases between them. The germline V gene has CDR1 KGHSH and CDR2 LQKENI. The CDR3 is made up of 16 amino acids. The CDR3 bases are TGTGCCAGCTCACCACCGACTACTCCCGTGGGCGCGGAGCAGTTCTTC. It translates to CASSPPTTPVGAEQFF.

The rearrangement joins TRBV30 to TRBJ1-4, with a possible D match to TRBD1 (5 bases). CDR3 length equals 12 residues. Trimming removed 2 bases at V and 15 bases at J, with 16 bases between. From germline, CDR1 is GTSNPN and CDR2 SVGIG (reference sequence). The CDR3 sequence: CAWSKGGTRVFF. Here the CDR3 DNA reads TGTGCCTGGAGTAAGGGCGGGACTAGGGTGTTTTTT.

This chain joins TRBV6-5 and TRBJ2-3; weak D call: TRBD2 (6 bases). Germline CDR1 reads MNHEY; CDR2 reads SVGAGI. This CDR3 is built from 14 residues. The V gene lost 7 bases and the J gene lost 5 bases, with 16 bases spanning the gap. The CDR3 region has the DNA TGTGCCAGCACCCAAGGAGGGAATAGAGATACGCAGTATTTT. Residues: CASTQGGNRDTQYF.

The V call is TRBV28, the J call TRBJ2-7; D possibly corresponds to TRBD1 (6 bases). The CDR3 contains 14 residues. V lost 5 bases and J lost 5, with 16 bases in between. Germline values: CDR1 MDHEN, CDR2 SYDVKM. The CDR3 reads CASSPVSGVNEQYF. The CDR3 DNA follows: TGTGCCAGCAGTCCGGTATCAGGGGTCAACGAGCAGTACTTC.

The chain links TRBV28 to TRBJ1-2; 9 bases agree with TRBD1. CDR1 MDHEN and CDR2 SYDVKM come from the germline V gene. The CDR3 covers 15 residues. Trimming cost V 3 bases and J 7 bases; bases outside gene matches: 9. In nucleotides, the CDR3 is TGTGCCAGCAGTTTTGAGTGGGACAGGGAGGGTGGCTACACCTTC. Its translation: CASSFEWDREGGYTF.

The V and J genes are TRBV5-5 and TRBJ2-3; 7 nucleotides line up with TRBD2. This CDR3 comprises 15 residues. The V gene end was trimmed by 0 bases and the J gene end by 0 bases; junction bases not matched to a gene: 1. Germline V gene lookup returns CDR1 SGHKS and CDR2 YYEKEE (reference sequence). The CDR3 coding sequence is TGTGCCAGCAGCTTGGGGGACTATAGCACAGATACGCAGTATTTT. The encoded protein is CASSLGDYSTDTQYF.

The CDR3 region is CASSQGATVAYEQYF. The CDR3 nucleotides read TGCGCCAGCAGCCAAGGCGCGACGGTCGCCTACGAGCAGTACTTC. The chain recombines TRBV4-3 with TRBJ2-7; no definite D call. The CDR3 runs to 15 residues. The V gene's germline CDR1 is LGHNA and CDR2 YSLEER. Deletions cut 1 base from V and 2 bases from J, with 12 bases between.

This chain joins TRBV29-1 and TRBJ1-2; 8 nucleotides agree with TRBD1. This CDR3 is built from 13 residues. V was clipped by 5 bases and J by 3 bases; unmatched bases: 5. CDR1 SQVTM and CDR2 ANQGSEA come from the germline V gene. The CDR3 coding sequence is TGCAGCGTTCACCGGGACAGGCACTATGGCTACACCTTC. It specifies CSVHRDRHYGYTF.

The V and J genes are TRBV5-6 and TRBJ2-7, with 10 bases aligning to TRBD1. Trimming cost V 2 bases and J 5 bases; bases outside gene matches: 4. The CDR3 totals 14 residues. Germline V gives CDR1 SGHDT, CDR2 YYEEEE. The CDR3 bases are TGTGCCAGCAGCTTACGGGACAGGGGCAACGAGCAGTACTTC. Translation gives CASSLRDRGNEQYF.

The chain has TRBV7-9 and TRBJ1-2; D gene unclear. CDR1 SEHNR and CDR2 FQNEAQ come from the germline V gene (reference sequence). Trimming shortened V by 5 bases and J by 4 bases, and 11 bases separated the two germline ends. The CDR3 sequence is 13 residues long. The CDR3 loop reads CASSPGRFYGYTF. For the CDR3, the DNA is TGTGCCAGCAGCCCCGGGCGCTTCTATGGCTACACCTTC. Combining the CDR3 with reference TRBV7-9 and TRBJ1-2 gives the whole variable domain DTGVSQNPRHKITKRGQNVTFRCDPISEHNRLYWYRQTLGQGPEFLTYFQNEAQLEKSRLLSDRFSAERPKGSFSTLEIQRTEQGDSAMYLCASSPGRFYGYTFGSGTRLTVV.

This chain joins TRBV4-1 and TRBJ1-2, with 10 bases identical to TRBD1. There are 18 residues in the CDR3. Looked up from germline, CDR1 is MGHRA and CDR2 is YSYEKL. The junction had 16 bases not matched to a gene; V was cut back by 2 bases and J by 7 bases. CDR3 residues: CASSQPFRQGAQSGGYTF. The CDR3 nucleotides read TGCGCCAGCAGCCAACCATTCCGACAGGGGGCGCAGAGCGGTGGCTACACCTTC.

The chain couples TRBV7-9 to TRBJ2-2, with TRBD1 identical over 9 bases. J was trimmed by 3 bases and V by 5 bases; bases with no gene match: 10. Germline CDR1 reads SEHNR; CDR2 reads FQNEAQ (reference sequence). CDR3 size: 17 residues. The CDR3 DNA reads TGTGCCAGCAGCCGAGCCAGAGGACAGGGGTACACCGGGGAGCTGTTTTTT. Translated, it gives CASSRARGQGYTGELFF.